This T cell receptor beta chain was found in a study of siplizumab effects on memory and regulatory T cells. Trimming removed 3 bases from V and 4 bases from J; junction bases left unmatched: 6. Germline V gene sequence: CDR1 SGHDT, CDR2 YYEEEE. CDR3 size: 14 residues. Profiled with immunoSEQ multiplex PCR; TCRdb holds only in-frame clones, not every one. The repertoire holds tens of thousands of clones, with about 97% as singletons. In regard to this clone: The antigen remains unidentified.

General study findings and limits: Alloreactive sequences traceable to unstimulated CD4+ memory cells were significantly reduced by siplizumab. For siplizumab cultures, the suppressive function of their proliferating Tregs was not confirmed. Apparently key alloresponse contributors, naive T cells also seemed more diverse than memory cells.

The TCR sequence derives from a human donor in good health. Sequenced sample: naive CD4+ T cells sorted from blood. The V and J genes are TRBV5-6 and TRBJ2-7; 8 bases are shared with TRBD2. The CDR3: CASSSRTSWYEQYF. The CDR3 DNA is TGTGCCAGCAGCTCAAGGACTAGCTGGTACGAGCAGTACTTC.